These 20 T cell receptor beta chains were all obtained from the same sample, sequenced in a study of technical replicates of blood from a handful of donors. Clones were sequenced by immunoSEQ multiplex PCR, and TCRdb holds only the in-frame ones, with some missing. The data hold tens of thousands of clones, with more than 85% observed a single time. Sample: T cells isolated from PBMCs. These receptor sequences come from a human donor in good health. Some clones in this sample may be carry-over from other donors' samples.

As DNA, the CDR3 is TGTGCCAGCCTAAGACTAGCGGGGGGAAATGAGCAGTTCTTC. Residues: CASLRLAGGNEQFF. The rearrangement links TRBV2 to TRBJ2-1, with TRBD2 identical over 13 bases. The germline V gene has CDR1 SNHLY and CDR2 FYNNEI. V dropped 8 bases and J dropped 7; count of bases not matched to a gene: 5. The length of the CDR3 is 14 residues.

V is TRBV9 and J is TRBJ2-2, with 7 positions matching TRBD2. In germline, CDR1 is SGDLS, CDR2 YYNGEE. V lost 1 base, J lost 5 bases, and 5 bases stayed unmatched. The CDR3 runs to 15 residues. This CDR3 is CASSVSGTGTGELFF. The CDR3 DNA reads TGTGCCAGCAGCGTAAGCGGGACGGGTACCGGGGAGCTGTTTTTT.

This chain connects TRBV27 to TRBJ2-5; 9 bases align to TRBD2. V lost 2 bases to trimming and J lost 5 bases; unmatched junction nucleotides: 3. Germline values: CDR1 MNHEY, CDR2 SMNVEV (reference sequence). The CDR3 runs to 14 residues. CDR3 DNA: TGTGCCAGCAGTTTAAGAGCGGGAGGTGAGACCCAGTACTTC. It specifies CASSLRAGGETQYF.

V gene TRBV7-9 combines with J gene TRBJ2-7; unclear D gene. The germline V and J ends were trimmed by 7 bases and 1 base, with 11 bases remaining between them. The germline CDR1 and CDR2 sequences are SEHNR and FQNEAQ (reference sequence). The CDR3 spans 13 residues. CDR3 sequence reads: CASNGGYSYEQYF. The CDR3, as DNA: TGTGCCAGCAACGGCGGCTATTCCTACGAGCAGTACTTC.

The CDR3 spells CASREQGKQPQHF. The CDR3 nucleotides are TGTGCCAGCAGAGAACAGGGTAAACAGCCCCAGCATTTT. The chain carries TRBV28 and TRBJ1-5, with D possibly being TRBD1 (6 bases). The CDR3 is made up of 13 amino acids. Germline values: CDR1 MDHEN, CDR2 SYDVKM. V lost 6 bases and J 7 bases, leaving 13 bases between the germline ends.

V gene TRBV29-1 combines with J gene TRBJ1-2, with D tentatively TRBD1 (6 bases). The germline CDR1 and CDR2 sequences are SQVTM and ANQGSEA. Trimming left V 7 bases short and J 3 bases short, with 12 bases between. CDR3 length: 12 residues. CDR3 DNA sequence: TGCAGCGCTGGACAGTCCTACTATGGCTACACCTTC. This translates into CSAGQSYYGYTF. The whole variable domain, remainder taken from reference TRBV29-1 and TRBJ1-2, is SAVISQKPSRDICQRGTSLTIQCQVDSQVTMMFWYRQQPGQSLTLIATANQGSEATYESGFVIDKFPISRPNLTFSTLTVSNMSPEDSSIYLCSAGQSYYGYTFGSGTRLTVV.

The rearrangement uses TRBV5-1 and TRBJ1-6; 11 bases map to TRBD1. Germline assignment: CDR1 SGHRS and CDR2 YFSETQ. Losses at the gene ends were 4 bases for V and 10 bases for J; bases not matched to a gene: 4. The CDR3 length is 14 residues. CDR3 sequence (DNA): TGCGCCAGCAGCGAGGGACAGGGGGTGTCACCCCTCCACTTT. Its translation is CASSEGQGVSPLHF.

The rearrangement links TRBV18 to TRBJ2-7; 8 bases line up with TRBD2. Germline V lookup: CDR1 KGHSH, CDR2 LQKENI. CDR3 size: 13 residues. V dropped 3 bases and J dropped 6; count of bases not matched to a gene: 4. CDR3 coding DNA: TGTGCCAGCTCACCCGGGACTAGGACCGAGCAGTACTTC. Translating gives CASSPGTRTEQYF.

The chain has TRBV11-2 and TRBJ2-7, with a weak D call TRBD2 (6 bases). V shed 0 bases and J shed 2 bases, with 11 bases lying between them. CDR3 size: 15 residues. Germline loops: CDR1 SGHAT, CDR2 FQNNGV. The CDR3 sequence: CASSLEGGGAYEQYF. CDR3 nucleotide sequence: TGTGCCAGCAGCTTAGAGGGGGGAGGAGCCTACGAGCAGTACTTC. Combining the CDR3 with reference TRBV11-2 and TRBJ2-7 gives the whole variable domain EAGVAQSPRYKIIEKRQSVAFWCNPISGHATLYWYQQILGQGPKLLIQFQNNGVVDDSQLPKDRFSAERLKGVDSTLKIQPAKLEDSAVYLCASSLEGGGAYEQYFGPGTRLTVT.

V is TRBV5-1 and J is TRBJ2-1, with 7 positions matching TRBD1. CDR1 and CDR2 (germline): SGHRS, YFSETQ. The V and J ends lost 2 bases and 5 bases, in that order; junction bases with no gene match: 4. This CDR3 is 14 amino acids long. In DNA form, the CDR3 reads TGCGCCAGCAGCTTCACAGGGGCGGACAATGAGCAGTTCTTC. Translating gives CASSFTGADNEQFF.

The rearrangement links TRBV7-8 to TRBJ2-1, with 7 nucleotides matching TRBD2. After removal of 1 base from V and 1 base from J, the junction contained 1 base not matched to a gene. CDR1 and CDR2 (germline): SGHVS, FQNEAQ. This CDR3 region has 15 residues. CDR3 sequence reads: CASSLVSGSYNEQFF. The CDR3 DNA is TGTGCCAGCAGCTTAGTTAGCGGGTCCTACAATGAGCAGTTCTTC.

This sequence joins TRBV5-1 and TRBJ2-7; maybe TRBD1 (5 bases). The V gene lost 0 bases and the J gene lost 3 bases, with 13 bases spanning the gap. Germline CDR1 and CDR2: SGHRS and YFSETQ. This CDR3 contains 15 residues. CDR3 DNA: TGCGCCAGCAGCTTGGCCGAGCTAAGGGGCTACGAGCAGTACTTC. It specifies CASSLAELRGYEQYF.

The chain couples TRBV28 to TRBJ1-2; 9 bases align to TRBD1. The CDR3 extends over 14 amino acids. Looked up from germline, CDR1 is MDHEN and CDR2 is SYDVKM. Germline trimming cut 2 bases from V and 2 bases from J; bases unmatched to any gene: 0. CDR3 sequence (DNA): TGTGCCAGCAGTTTAGGACAGGGGAACTATGGCTACACCTTC. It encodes CASSLGQGNYGYTF.

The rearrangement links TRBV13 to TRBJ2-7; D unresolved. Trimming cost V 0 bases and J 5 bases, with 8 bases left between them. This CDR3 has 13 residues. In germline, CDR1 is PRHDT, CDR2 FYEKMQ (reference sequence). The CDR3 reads CASSLGLGNEQYF. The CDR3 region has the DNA TGTGCCAGCAGCTTAGGCCTAGGCAACGAGCAGTACTTC.

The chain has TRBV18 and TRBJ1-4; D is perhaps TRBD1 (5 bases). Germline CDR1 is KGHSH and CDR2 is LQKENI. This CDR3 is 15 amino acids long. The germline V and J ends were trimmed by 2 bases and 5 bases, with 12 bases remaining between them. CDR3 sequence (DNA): TGTGCCAGCTCACCAGGGGCCCGACAGAATGAAAAACTGTTTTTT. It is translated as CASSPGARQNEKLFF.

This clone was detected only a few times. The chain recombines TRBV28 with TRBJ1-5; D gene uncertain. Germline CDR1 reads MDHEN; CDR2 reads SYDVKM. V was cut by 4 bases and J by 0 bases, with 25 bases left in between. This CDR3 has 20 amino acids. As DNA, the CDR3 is TGTGCCAGCAGTTCCCCCTTCGGAGCCCAAGGAGGTTATAGCAATCAGCCCCAGCATTTT. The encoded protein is CASSSPFGAQGGYSNQPQHF.

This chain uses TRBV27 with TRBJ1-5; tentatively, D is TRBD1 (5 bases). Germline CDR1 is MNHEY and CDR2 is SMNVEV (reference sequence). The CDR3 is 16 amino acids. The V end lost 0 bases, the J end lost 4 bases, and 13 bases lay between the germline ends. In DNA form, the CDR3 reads TGTGCCAGCAGTTTATCGTGGGGCTCCACGAATCAGCCCCAGCATTTT. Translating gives CASSLSWGSTNQPQHF.

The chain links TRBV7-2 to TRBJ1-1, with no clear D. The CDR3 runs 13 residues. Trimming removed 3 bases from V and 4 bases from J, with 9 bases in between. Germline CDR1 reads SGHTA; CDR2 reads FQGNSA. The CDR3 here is CASSFVRSTEAFF. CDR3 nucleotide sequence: TGTGCCAGCAGCTTCGTCCGTAGCACTGAAGCTTTCTTT.

The CDR3 nucleotides read TGTGCCAGCAGTTCGACAGGAACAATTGGGGAGACCCAGTACTTC. It yields the protein CASSSTGTIGETQYF. The rearrangement links TRBV28 to TRBJ2-5, with TRBD1 as a possible D gene (6 bases). The CDR3 loop spans 15 amino acids. V lost 4 bases and J lost 5, with 17 bases in between. Per germline, CDR1 MDHEN and CDR2 SYDVKM.

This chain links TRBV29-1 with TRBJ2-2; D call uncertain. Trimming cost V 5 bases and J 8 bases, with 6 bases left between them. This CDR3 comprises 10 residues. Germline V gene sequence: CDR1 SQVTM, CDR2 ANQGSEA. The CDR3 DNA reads TGCAGCGTTTTCTTTGGGGAGCTGTTTTTT. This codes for CSVFFGELFF.